One sample yielded the 13 T cell receptor beta chains listed below, sequenced in a study of blood T cell repertoires in COVID-19. TCRdb keeps only in-frame clones here, not all; method: immunoSEQ multiplex PCR. The table lists 150,000 to 200,000 clones, 83% of them singletons. The sequenced sample was peripheral blood. The source is a woman aged 70-85 years with COVID-19, enrolled during active disease.

The rearrangement joins TRBV11-2 to TRBJ2-7, with a weak D call TRBD1 (6 bases). The CDR3 runs 16 residues. In germline, CDR1 is SGHAT, CDR2 FQNNGV. With 1 base removed from V and 1 base from J, the gap between germline ends came to 14 bases. Here the CDR3 reads CASSLGYGTSSYEQYF. Written as DNA, the CDR3 is TGTGCCAGCAGCTTAGGCTACGGGACATCTTCCTACGAGCAGTACTTC.

This clone was detected only once. The CDR3 DNA sequence: TGTGCCAGTAGTTCTGGGGGACTAGGAACACACAATGAGCAGTTCTTC. It translates to CASSSGGLGTHNEQFF. This sequence joins TRBV19 and TRBJ2-1; the match to TRBD2 covers 8 bases. Unmatched junction bases numbered 11, after V lost 5 bases and J lost 5 bases. The CDR3 has 16 residues. CDR1 and CDR2 (germline): LNHDA, SQIVND (reference sequence).

This rearrangement joins TRBV6-2 or TRBV6-3 to TRBJ2-3, with a tentative D call TRBD2 (5 bases). V was trimmed by 2 bases and J by 8 bases, leaving 17 bases between them. Germline-derived CDR1 and CDR2 are MNHEY and SVGEGT. The CDR3 loop spans 15 amino acids. The CDR3 here is CASSYLGRGAATQYF. DNA of the CDR3: TGTGCCAGCAGTTACCTTGGACGGGGAGCAGCTACGCAGTATTTT.

The V and J genes are TRBV30 and TRBJ1-4; 7 bases map to TRBD1. In germline, CDR1 is GTSNPN, CDR2 SVGIG (reference sequence). Germline trimming cut 0 bases from V and 7 bases from J; bases unmatched to any gene: 5. The CDR3 is 14 amino acids. In nucleotides, the CDR3 is TGTGCCTGGAGTGTGAAAGGGGGCGGTGAAAAACTGTTTTTT. It is translated as CAWSVKGGGEKLFF.

The chain links TRBV19 to TRBJ2-7; TRBD1 agrees at 8 bases. The CDR3 has 15 amino acids. Germline V gene lookup returns CDR1 LNHDA and CDR2 SQIVND (reference sequence). V shed 1 base and J 3 bases; nucleotides not matched to a gene: 5. The chain's CDR3 is CASSIGGTGLYEQYF. The CDR3 coding sequence is TGTGCCAGTAGTATAGGAGGGACAGGTCTCTACGAGCAGTACTTC.

In its sample, this clone was seen once. The J gene is TRBJ1-2, the V gene TRBV5-5; D not resolved. Trimming removed 4 bases at V and 4 bases at J, with 17 bases between. The CDR3 extends over 15 amino acids. The V gene's germline CDR1 is SGHKS and CDR2 YYEKEE (reference sequence). CDR3 coding DNA: TGTGCCAGCAGCCTAACAGCCTCACACACCTATGGCTACACCTTC. Translation: CASSLTASHTYGYTF.

V gene TRBV5-1 combines with J gene TRBJ2-2, with D perhaps matching TRBD2 (6 bases). V was trimmed by 6 bases and J by 5 bases, leaving 20 bases between them. There are 16 residues in the CDR3. Germline CDR1 SGHRS, CDR2 YFSETQ. This CDR3 is CASTPGSGSGTGELFF. DNA for the CDR3: TGCGCCAGCACCCCTGGGTCCGGGAGTGGAACCGGGGAGCTGTTTTTT. Full variable domain (missing parts from reference TRBV5-1 and TRBJ2-2): KAGVTQTPRYLIKTRGQQVTLSCSPISGHRSVSWYQQTPGQGLQFLFEYFSETQRNKGNFPGRFSGRQFSNSRSEMNVSTLELGDSALYLCASTPGSGSGTGELFFGEGSRLTVL.

The rearrangement links TRBV27 to TRBJ2-7; 10 bases map to TRBD1. Unmatched junction bases numbered 9, after V lost 6 bases and J lost 1 base. This CDR3 is 16 amino acids long. Germline V gene lookup returns CDR1 MNHEY and CDR2 SMNVEV (reference sequence). The CDR3, as DNA: TGTGCCAGCAGCAATCACAGACAGGGGGCTTCCTACGAGCAGTACTTC. This sequence encodes CASSNHRQGASYEQYF.

This chain links TRBV3-1 (or the pseudogene TRBV3-2) with TRBJ2-2, with no clear D. Trimming took off 0 bases at V and 4 bases at J, with 12 bases between the two ends. The germline gives CDR1 LGHDT, CDR2 YNNKEL (reference sequence). The length of the CDR3 is 16 residues. CDR3 nucleotide sequence: TGTGCCAGCAGCCAAGATCGGTCCCACCTCACCGGGGAGCTGTTTTTT. It encodes CASSQDRSHLTGELFF.

This clone was counted a few times. The rearrangement links TRBV18 to TRBJ1-1; 11 positions agree with TRBD1. V shed 2 bases and J 5 bases; nucleotides not matched to a gene: 7. The CDR3 is made up of 16 amino acids. CDR1 and CDR2 (germline): KGHSH, LQKENI. Here the CDR3 reads CASSPAGTGGWTEAFF. CDR3 nucleotide sequence: TGTGCCAGCTCACCAGCCGGGACAGGGGGATGGACTGAAGCTTTCTTT.

V and J are TRBV13 and TRBJ2-3; 10 bases match TRBD1. With 8 bases clipped from V and 8 bases from J, the junction kept 7 bases outside the gene matches. This CDR3 comprises 13 residues. CDR1 and CDR2 (germline): PRHDT, FYEKMQ (reference sequence). CDR3 bases: TGTGCCAGCGAGGACAGGGGGTTGCTTACGCAGTATTTT. This codes for CASEDRGLLTQYF.

The chain couples TRBV28 to TRBJ2-4, with a tentative D call TRBD2 (5 bases). Germline CDR1 reads MDHEN; CDR2 reads SYDVKM. This CDR3 has 12 amino acids. V was clipped by 3 bases and J by 6 bases, with 6 bases between them. The CDR3 DNA is TGTGCCAGCAGTTTCGAGGGAAACATTCAGTACTTC. Translated: CASSFEGNIQYF.

This chain connects TRBV5-1 to TRBJ2-7; 10 nucleotides line up with TRBD2. With V trimmed by 4 bases and J by 2 bases, 6 bases remained unmatched. From germline, CDR1 is SGHRS and CDR2 YFSETQ. CDR3 length: 15 residues. The CDR3 coding sequence is TGCGCCAGCAGCCCGGATGGGACTAGCGCCTACGAGCAGTACTTC. It translates to CASSPDGTSAYEQYF.